Below, 30 T cell receptor beta chains from the same sample are listed, as sequenced in a study of T cell responses to AZD1222 COVID-19 vaccine. Sequenced by immunoSEQ multiplex PCR; TCRdb stores in-frame clones only, minus some. The table records roughly 120,000 clones, 85% to 95% of them present only once. Here the sequenced sample was peripheral blood, taken 28 days after the second AZD1222 dose. The receptors derive from an adult who received the AZD1222 COVID-19 vaccine.

The chain employs TRBV5-1 and TRBJ1-2; D might be TRBD1 (5 bases). V lost 0 bases, J lost 3 bases, and 21 bases lay in between. The CDR3 is made up of 18 amino acids. Germline CDR1 is SGHRS and CDR2 is YFSETQ. CDR3: CASSLAPGNAAAHYGYTF. In DNA, the CDR3 is TGCGCCAGCAGCTTGGCGCCAGGGAATGCTGCGGCACACTATGGCTACACCTTC.

This chain uses TRBV7-7 with TRBJ1-1; TRBD1 aligns across 10 bases. Germline trimming cut 5 bases from V and 1 base from J; bases unmatched to any gene: 4. CDR1 is SSHAT and CDR2 is FNYEAQ in the germline V gene (reference sequence). The CDR3 extends over 15 amino acids. In nucleotides, the CDR3 is TGTGCCAGCAGCCCTGGGACAGGGGCGAACACTGAAGCTTTCTTT. Encoded protein: CASSPGTGANTEAFF.

CDR3 sequence: CASSLDVGAPYGYTF. CDR3 DNA: TGCGCCAGCAGCTTGGATGTGGGCGCACCTTATGGCTACACCTTC. This chain connects TRBV5-1 to TRBJ1-2; D gene uncertain. Germline V gives CDR1 SGHRS, CDR2 YFSETQ. This CDR3 has 15 residues. V was clipped by 0 bases and J by 5 bases, with 14 bases between them.

The rearrangement links TRBV6-5 to TRBJ1-5; D remains ambiguous. Trimming left V 6 bases short and J 3 bases short, with 3 bases between. The CDR3 is made up of 11 amino acids. Germline-derived CDR1 and CDR2 are MNHEY and SVGAGI. The CDR3 DNA is TGTGCCAGCAGGAACAATCAGCCCCAGCATTTT. Amino acids: CASRNNQPQHF.

The chain has TRBV21-1 and TRBJ2-2; the table's D call, TRBD1, has no DNA check behind it. TRBV21-1 is a pseudogene segment. This CDR3 comprises 17 residues. The CDR3 loop is CASTGHGERVPTGELFF. As DNA, the CDR3 is TGTGCCAGCACCGGACATGGGGAAAGGGTCCCCACCGGGGAGCTGTTTTTT.

V and J are TRBV21-1 and TRBJ2-3; TRBD2 is the table's D call and was not checked against the DNA. TRBV21-1 is tagged as a pseudogene. The CDR3 totals 16 residues. CDR3 DNA sequence: TGTGCCAGCAGCAAAGTGGGGGACTTGGGCACAGATACGCAGTATTTT. Translated: CASSKVGDLGTDTQYF.

The chain recombines TRBV27 with TRBJ2-1; D remains unclear. CDR3 size: 16 residues. Deletions cut 1 base from V and 0 bases from J, with 10 bases between. The germline gives CDR1 MNHEY, CDR2 SMNVEV (reference sequence). The CDR3: CASSLLGWGSYNEQFF. The CDR3, as DNA: TGTGCCAGCAGTTTATTGGGTTGGGGCTCCTACAATGAGCAGTTCTTC.

Written as DNA, the CDR3 is TGTGCCAGCAGCTTGAGGTTTGGGTATAACACTGAAGCTTTCTTT. Amino acid sequence: CASSLRFGYNTEAFF. The chain couples TRBV11-2 to TRBJ1-1, with D unresolved. Germline CDR1 and CDR2: SGHAT and FQNNGV. The CDR3 runs 15 residues. V shed 3 bases and J shed 2 bases, with 13 bases lying between them.

The chain carries TRBV27 and TRBJ2-3; D is possibly TRBD1 or TRBD2 (5 bases each). The germline gives CDR1 MNHEY, CDR2 SMNVEV (reference sequence). V lost 3 bases, J lost 6 bases, and 10 bases lay in between. This CDR3 is built from 13 residues. In DNA form, the CDR3 reads TGTGCCAGCAGTTTTGGGACCGTTGATACGCAGTATTTT. As protein: CASSFGTVDTQYF.

This chain uses TRBV29-1 with TRBJ1-1, with unresolved D. Trimming left V 6 bases short and J 7 bases short, with 15 bases between. This CDR3 spans 12 amino acids. CDR1 is SQVTM, CDR2 ANQGSEA, per germline. The CDR3 DNA sequence: TGCAGCGTACAGTGGACCGTGGATGAAGCTTTCTTT. Protein: CSVQWTVDEAFF.

This clone is a singleton in its sample. V usage is TRBV3-1 (or the pseudogene TRBV3-2) and J usage is TRBJ1-1; D is undetermined. This CDR3 spans 12 amino acids. The germline CDR1 and CDR2 sequences are LGHDT and YNNKEL (reference sequence). V was pared by 2 bases and J by 2 bases, with 3 bases between. The CDR3 DNA sequence: TGTGCCAGCAGCCAATCTAACACTGAAGCTTTCTTT. Its protein product is CASSQSNTEAFF.

V is TRBV9 and J is TRBJ1-1; D remains unclear. Trimming removed 0 bases at V and 2 bases at J, with 11 bases between. The length of the CDR3 is 15 residues. The germline V gene has CDR1 SGDLS and CDR2 YYNGEE. CDR3 coding DNA: TGTGCCAGCAGCGTAGAATACATTTCTAACACTGAAGCTTTCTTT. This translates into CASSVEYISNTEAFF.

The chain has TRBV7-2 and TRBJ2-2; tentative D call: TRBD2 (6 bases). This CDR3 is built from 15 residues. V lost 3 bases, J lost 6 bases, and 14 bases lay in between. The germline gives CDR1 SGHTA, CDR2 FQGNSA. CDR3 DNA sequence: TGTGCCAGCAGCTTGAGACTAAGGAGGGCCGGGGAGCTGTTTTTT. Translation: CASSLRLRRAGELFF.

The rearrangement uses TRBV11-2 and TRBJ1-2; D is uncertain. Germline assignment: CDR1 SGHAT and CDR2 FQNNGV. The ends were cut back, 1 base at V and 8 bases at J, with 5 bases in the middle. This CDR3 has 11 amino acids. The CDR3: CASSLAKGYTF. For the CDR3, the DNA is TGTGCCAGCAGCTTAGCTAAGGGCTACACCTTC. The whole variable domain, remainder taken from reference TRBV11-2 and TRBJ1-2, is EAGVAQSPRYKIIEKRQSVAFWCNPISGHATLYWYQQILGQGPKLLIQFQNNGVVDDSQLPKDRFSAERLKGVDSTLKIQPAKLEDSAVYLCASSLAKGYTFGSGTRLTVV.

CDR3 in DNA: TGCGCCAGCAGCAGGGGACTAGCGGGGTTACACGAGCAGTACTTC. Translation: CASSRGLAGLHEQYF. The J gene is TRBJ2-7, the V gene TRBV5-1, with 13 nucleotides matching TRBD2. The V gene end was trimmed by 4 bases and the J gene end by 5 bases; junction bases not matched to a gene: 6. The CDR3 contains 15 residues. CDR1 and CDR2 (germline): SGHRS, YFSETQ.

This clone is a singleton in its sample. This chain links TRBV4-1 with TRBJ1-2, with D perhaps matching TRBD1 (5 bases). Germline V lookup: CDR1 MGHRA, CDR2 YSYEKL. Trimming pared 3 bases from V and 7 bases from J, leaving 21 bases between. The CDR3 is made up of 16 amino acids. CDR3 sequence: CASSQGFGHGVGGYTF. CDR3 DNA: TGCGCCAGCAGCCAGGGATTTGGACACGGGGTGGGTGGCTACACCTTC.

This clone appeared once. The chain couples TRBV4-2 to TRBJ2-7; D remains ambiguous. Germline CDR1 LGHNA, CDR2 YNFKEQ. Trimming removed 1 base at V and 4 bases at J, with 20 bases between. The CDR3 has 17 amino acids. CDR3 coding DNA: TGTGCCAGCAGCCAAGGGTCCCCTGGGGATATTGGGTACGAGCAGTACTTC. It translates to CASSQGSPGDIGYEQYF.

The rearrangement uses TRBV7-6 and TRBJ1-2; TRBD1 matches 8 bases. CDR1 and CDR2 (germline): SGHVS, FNYEAQ. This CDR3 has 14 amino acids. J was trimmed by 2 bases and V by 5 bases; bases with no gene match: 4. CDR3 amino acids: CASSGRQGNYGYTF. Written as DNA, the CDR3 is TGTGCCAGCAGCGGAAGACAGGGGAACTATGGCTACACCTTC. The full variable domain, its missing parts supplied by reference TRBV7-6 and TRBJ1-2, is GAGVSQSPRYKVTKRGQDVALRCDPISGHVSLYWYRQALGQGPEFLTYFNYEAQQDKSGLPNDRFSAERPEGSISTLTIQRTEQRDSAMYRCASSGRQGNYGYTFGSGTRLTVV.

The chain couples TRBV9 to TRBJ2-7, with TRBD2 identical over 14 bases. This CDR3 has 13 residues. With V trimmed by 7 bases and J by 5 bases, 2 bases remained unmatched. Germline values: CDR1 SGDLS, CDR2 YYNGEE. Here the CDR3 reads CASGTSGRNEQYF. CDR3 bases: TGTGCCAGCGGGACTAGCGGGAGAAACGAGCAGTACTTC.

The chain joins TRBV7-2 to TRBJ1-4, with D perhaps TRBD1 (6 bases). In germline, CDR1 is SGHTA, CDR2 FQGNSA. Trimming removed 3 bases from V and 8 bases from J, with 13 bases in between. The CDR3 runs 14 residues. CDR3 in amino acids: CASSFTGWEEKLFF. In nucleotides, the CDR3 is TGTGCCAGCAGCTTTACAGGGTGGGAGGAAAAACTGTTTTTT.

The chain's CDR3 is CASGQGPNTEAFF. The CDR3 DNA follows: TGTGCCAGTGGACAGGGACCGAACACTGAAGCTTTCTTT. This chain links TRBV19 with TRBJ1-1; 8 nucleotides align to TRBD1. The length of the CDR3 is 13 residues. Germline V gene lookup returns CDR1 LNHDA and CDR2 SQIVND (reference sequence). With V trimmed by 8 bases and J by 1 base, 3 bases remained unmatched.

This clone occurred once. The chain joins TRBV19 to TRBJ1-5; D call uncertain. Per the germline V gene, CDR1 is LNHDA and CDR2 is SQIVND (reference sequence). This CDR3 spans 15 amino acids. Trimming stripped 8 bases from V and 3 bases from J, with 17 bases between. CDR3 nucleotides: TGTGCCAGTTCATTAATGGACGGGAACAATCAGCCCCAGCATTTT. Its translation is CASSLMDGNNQPQHF.

The chain combines TRBV25-1 with TRBJ1-6; D is undetermined. CDR3 size: 14 residues. CDR1 is MGHDK and CDR2 is SYGVNS in the germline V gene. Trimming removed 7 bases at V and 9 bases at J, with 16 bases between. The CDR3 bases are TGTGCCAGCACTCCTTTGGGGATCGGTTCACCCCTCCACTTT. Protein sequence: CASTPLGIGSPLHF.

The V call is TRBV6-5, the J call TRBJ2-7, with 9 bases matching TRBD2. Germline V gene sequence: CDR1 MNHEY, CDR2 SVGAGI. V shed 7 bases, J shed 4 bases, and the junction held 8 bases outside the gene matches. The CDR3 is 14 amino acids. CDR3 sequence reads: CASTPGLAKYEQYF. In DNA, the CDR3 is TGTGCCAGCACCCCGGGACTAGCAAAGTACGAGCAGTACTTC.

The CDR3 reads CASSDSVGTGTDTQYF. The DNA of the CDR3 is TGTGCCAGCAGTGACTCTGTAGGGACCGGCACAGATACGCAGTATTTT. The J gene is TRBJ2-3, the V gene TRBV6-4; D may be TRBD1 or TRBD2 (5 bases each). V lost 0 bases and J 1 base, leaving 11 bases between the germline ends. The CDR3 consists of 16 residues. CDR1 MRHNA and CDR2 SNTAGT come from the germline V gene.

The V and J genes are TRBV5-6 and TRBJ1-5, with D perhaps matching TRBD1 (5 bases). The CDR3 totals 12 residues. The V and J ends lost 8 bases and 7 bases respectively, with 13 bases between them. Germline V gene lookup returns CDR1 SGHDT and CDR2 YYEEEE. For the CDR3, the DNA is TGTGCCAGTGCCCCCCGGGGGCAGCCCCAGCATTTT. It yields the protein CASAPRGQPQHF. The variable domain in full, completed from reference TRBV5-6 and TRBJ1-5, reads DAGVTQSPTHLIKTRGQQVTLRCSPKSGHDTVSWYQQALGQGPQFIFQYYEEEERQRGNFPDRFSGHQFPNYSSELNVNALLLGDSALYLCASAPRGQPQHFGDGTRLSIL.

The V call is TRBV6-1, the J call TRBJ1-1; D remains unclear. The V gene's germline CDR1 is MNHNS and CDR2 SASEGT. V shed 3 bases and J shed 6 bases, with 20 bases lying between them. The CDR3 consists of 16 residues. CDR3 protein: CASSDFVQNRRAEAFF. The CDR3 region has the DNA TGTGCCAGCAGTGATTTCGTGCAGAATAGGCGGGCTGAAGCTTTCTTT.

The CDR3 sequence: CASSSRGGLNTGELFF. DNA for the CDR3: TGTGCCAGCAGCTCCCGCGGGGGGCTGAACACCGGGGAGCTGTTTTTT. The V call is TRBV11-2, the J call TRBJ2-2; 8 bases are a match to TRBD2. V lost 4 bases to trimming and J lost 1 base; unmatched junction nucleotides: 5. Germline V gives CDR1 SGHAT, CDR2 FQNNGV. This CDR3 spans 16 amino acids.

The gene calls are TRBV4-1 and TRBJ2-1, with TRBD2 as a possible D gene (5 bases). The CDR3 is 17 amino acids. With 3 bases removed from V and 4 bases from J, the gap between germline ends came to 19 bases. Germline CDR1 MGHRA, CDR2 YSYEKL. The CDR3 loop is CASSQSPGWPGYNEQFF. CDR3 nucleotide sequence: TGCGCCAGCAGCCAGAGTCCGGGGTGGCCAGGATACAATGAGCAGTTCTTC.

This chain uses TRBV3-1 (or the pseudogene TRBV3-2) with TRBJ2-7; 9 nucleotides align to TRBD1. The CDR3 consists of 15 residues. Germline V CDR1 and CDR2: LGHDT, YNNKEL (reference sequence). With 5 bases clipped from V and 2 bases from J, the junction kept 7 bases outside the gene matches. For the CDR3, the DNA is TGTGCCAGCAGCGGGGCCGGGACAGGGACCTACGAGCAGTACTTC. Its translation: CASSGAGTGTYEQYF.